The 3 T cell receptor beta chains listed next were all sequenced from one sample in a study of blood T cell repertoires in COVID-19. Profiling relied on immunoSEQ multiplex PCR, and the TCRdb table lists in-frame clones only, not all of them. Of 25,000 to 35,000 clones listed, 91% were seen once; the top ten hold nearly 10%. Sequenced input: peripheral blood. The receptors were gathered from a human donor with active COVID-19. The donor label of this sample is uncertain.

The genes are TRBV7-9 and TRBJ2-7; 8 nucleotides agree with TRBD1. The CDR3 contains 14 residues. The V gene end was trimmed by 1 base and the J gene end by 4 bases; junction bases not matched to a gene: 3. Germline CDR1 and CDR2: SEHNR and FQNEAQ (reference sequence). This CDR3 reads CASSLEGQGYEQYF. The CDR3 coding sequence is TGTGCCAGCAGCTTAGAAGGACAGGGTTACGAGCAGTACTTC.

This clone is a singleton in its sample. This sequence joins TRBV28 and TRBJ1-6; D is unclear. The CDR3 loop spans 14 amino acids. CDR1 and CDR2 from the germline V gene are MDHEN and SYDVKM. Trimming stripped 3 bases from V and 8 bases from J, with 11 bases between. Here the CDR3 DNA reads TGTGCCAGCAGTTTTGCAGGTGGATATTCACCCCTCCACTTT. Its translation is CASSFAGGYSPLHF.

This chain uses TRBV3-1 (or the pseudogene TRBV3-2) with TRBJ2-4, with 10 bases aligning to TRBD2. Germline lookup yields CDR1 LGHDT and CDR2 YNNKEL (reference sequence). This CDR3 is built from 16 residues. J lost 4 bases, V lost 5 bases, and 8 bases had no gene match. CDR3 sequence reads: CASSRGSGGNKNIQYF. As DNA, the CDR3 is TGTGCCAGCAGCAGAGGTAGCGGGGGGAATAAAAACATTCAGTACTTC.